These 3 T cell receptor beta chains originate from one sample sequenced in a study of blood T cells in healthy people across ages. Combining a sample-barcoded 5' primer with a J-beta primer mix, a second PCR ran for 7 to 11 cycles. TCRdb called the 5' RACE reads again in MiXCR, with one record for every CDR3 protein. The data hold under 1,100,000 distinct CDR3 sequences, with under 30% observed a single time. These data were likewise used in another study, on T cells of mothers and their children.

Sequenced sample: blood. These receptors all come from a girl aged 2-10 years in good health.

V is TRBV7-9 and J is TRBJ2-1; D unclear. Germline CDR1 reads SEHNR; CDR2 reads FQNEAQ (reference sequence). CDR3 length equals 13 residues. Trimming stripped 5 bases from V and 13 bases from J, with 18 bases between. CDR3 in DNA: TGTGCCAGCAGCCCCGAAAACACCGACCCCCAGTTCTTC. This gives the protein CASSPENTDPQFF.

This clonotype has only a few counts. J is TRBJ2-5 and V is TRBV10-3, with 8 bases that match TRBD1. The CDR3 has 14 residues. The trim removed 10 bases at V and 1 base at J, leaving 8 bases unmatched. Germline CDR1 reads ENHRY; CDR2 reads SYGVKD. CDR3 in amino acids: CATTTGDLQETQYF. The CDR3 coding sequence is TGTGCCACCACGACAGGGGACCTCCAAGAGACCCAGTACTTC.

This clonotype came up a few times. The chain employs TRBV19 and TRBJ2-6; D might be TRBD1 or TRBD2, each matching 5 bases. Germline CDR1 reads LNHDA; CDR2 reads SQIVND (reference sequence). Trimming removed 3 bases from V and 0 bases from J, with 9 bases in between. This CDR3 region has 16 residues. The CDR3 DNA reads as TGTGCCAGTAGTATTACGGGGACCTCTGGGGCCAACGTCCTGACTTTC. Residues: CASSITGTSGANVLTF.